The clone carrying this TCR beta chain was seen a handful of times. Its antigen is not identified. The data were obtained in a study of breast tumors, draining lymph nodes, adjacent tissues. Study conclusions and caveats: Compared with basal-like, luminal-like tumors shared significantly more repertoire with nontumor tissue. Most tumor T cells seemingly derive from lymph node, then expand in tumor. Tumor TCR diversity was below lymph nodes but above nontumor tissue. Tumor T cell lymph node origin was a supported hypothesis, not proven.

Breast cancer patients provided tissue from their axillary draining lymph nodes. Looked up from germline, CDR1 is MDHEN and CDR2 is SYDVKM. V lost 5 bases to trimming and J lost 8 bases; unmatched junction nucleotides: 6. CDR3 size: 13 residues. MiXCR, run by TCRdb on the multiplex PCR reads, gives a single entry per CDR3 protein. The profile shows fewer than 150,000 distinct CDR3 sequences, about 20% of them singletons. The sequenced material came from axillary lymph node tissue. This TCR was sampled from a female donor with breast cancer. Some clones in this sample may be carry-over from other donors' samples. This chain links TRBV28 with TRBJ2-1; TRBD1 aligns across 7 bases. The CDR3 protein is CASSTTTGDEQFF. Here the CDR3 DNA reads TGTGCCAGCAGTACCACTACAGGGGATGAGCAGTTCTTC.